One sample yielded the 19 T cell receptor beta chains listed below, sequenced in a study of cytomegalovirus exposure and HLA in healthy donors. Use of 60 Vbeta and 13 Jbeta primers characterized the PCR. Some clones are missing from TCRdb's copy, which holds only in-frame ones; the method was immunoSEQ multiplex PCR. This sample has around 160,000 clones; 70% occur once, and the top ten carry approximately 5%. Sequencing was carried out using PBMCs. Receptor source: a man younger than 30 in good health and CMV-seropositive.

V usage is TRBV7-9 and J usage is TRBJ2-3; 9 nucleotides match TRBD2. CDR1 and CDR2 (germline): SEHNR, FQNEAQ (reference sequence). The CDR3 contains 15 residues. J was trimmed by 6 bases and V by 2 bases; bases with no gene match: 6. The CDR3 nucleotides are TGTGCCAGCAGCTTAAGGAGCGGGGGGTCGGATACGCAGTATTTT. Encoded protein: CASSLRSGGSDTQYF.

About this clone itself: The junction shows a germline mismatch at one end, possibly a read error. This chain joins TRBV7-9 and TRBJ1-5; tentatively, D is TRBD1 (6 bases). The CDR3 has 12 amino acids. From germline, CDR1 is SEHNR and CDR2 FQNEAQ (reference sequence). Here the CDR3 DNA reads TGTGCCAGCAGCTTATTATCCGGACAGCAATCATTT. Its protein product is CASSLLSGQQSF. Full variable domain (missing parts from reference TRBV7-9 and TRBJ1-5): DTGVSQNPRHKITKRGQNVTFRCDPISEHNRLYWYRQTLGQGPEFLTYFQNEAQLEKSRLLSDRFSAERPKGSFSTLEIQRTEQGDSAMYLCASSLLSGQQSFGDGTRLSIL.

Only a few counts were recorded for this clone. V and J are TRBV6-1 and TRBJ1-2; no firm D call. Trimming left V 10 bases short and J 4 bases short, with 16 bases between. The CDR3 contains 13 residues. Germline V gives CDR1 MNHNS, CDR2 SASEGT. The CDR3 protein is CATTARPSYGYTF. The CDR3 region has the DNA TGTGCCACCACAGCACGGCCCAGCTATGGCTACACCTTC.

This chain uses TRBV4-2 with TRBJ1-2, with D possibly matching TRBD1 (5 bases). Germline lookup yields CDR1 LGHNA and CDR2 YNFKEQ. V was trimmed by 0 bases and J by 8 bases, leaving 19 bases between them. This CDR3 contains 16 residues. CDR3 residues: CASSQDDMQGARGYTF. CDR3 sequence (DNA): TGTGCCAGCAGCCAAGACGACATGCAAGGGGCAAGAGGCTACACCTTC.

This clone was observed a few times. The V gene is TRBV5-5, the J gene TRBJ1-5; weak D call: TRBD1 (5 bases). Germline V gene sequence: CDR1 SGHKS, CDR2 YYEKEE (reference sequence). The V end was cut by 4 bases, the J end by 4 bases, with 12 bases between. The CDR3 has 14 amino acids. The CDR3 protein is CASSRVEGNQPQHF. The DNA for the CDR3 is TGTGCCAGCAGCCGGGTGGAGGGGAATCAGCCCCAGCATTTT. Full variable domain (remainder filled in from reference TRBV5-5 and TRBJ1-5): DAGVTQSPTHLIKTRGQQVTLRCSPISGHKSVSWYQQVLGQGPQFIFQYYEKEERGRGNFPDRFSARQFPNYSSELNVNALLLGDSALYLCASSRVEGNQPQHFGDGTRLSIL.

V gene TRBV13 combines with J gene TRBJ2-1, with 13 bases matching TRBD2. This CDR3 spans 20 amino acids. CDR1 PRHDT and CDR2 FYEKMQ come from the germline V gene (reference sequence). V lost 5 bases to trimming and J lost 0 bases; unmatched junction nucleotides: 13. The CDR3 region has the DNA TGTGCCAGCAGCCCCACCCAGACTAGCGGGGGGTACTTCTCCTACAATGAGCAGTTCTTC. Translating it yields CASSPTQTSGGYFSYNEQFF. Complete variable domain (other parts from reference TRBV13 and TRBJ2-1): AAGVIQSPRHLIKEKRETATLKCYPIPRHDTVYWYQQGPGQDPQFLISFYEKMQSDKGSIPDRFSAQQFSDYHSELNMSSLELGDSALYFCASSPTQTSGGYFSYNEQFFGPGTRLTVL.

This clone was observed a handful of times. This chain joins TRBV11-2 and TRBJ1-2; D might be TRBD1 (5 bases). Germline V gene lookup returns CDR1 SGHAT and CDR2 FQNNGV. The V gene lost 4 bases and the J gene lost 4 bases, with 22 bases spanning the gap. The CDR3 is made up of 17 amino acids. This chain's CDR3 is CASSSPRAGPPSYGYTF. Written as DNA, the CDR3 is TGTGCCAGCAGCTCCCCTCGCGCAGGGCCCCCCTCCTATGGCTACACCTTC.

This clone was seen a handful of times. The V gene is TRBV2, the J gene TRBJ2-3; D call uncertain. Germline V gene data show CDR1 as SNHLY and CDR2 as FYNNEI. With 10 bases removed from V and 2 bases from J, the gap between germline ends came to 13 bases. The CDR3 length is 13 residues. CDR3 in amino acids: CATTSGYTDTQYF. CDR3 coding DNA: TGTGCCACCACTTCGGGTTACACAGATACGCAGTATTTT. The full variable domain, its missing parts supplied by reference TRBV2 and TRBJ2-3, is EPEVTQTPSHQVTQMGQEVILRCVPISNHLYFYWYRQILGQKVEFLVSFYNNEISEKSEIFDDQFSVERPDGSNFTLKIRSTKLEDSAMYFCATTSGYTDTQYFGPGTRLTVL.

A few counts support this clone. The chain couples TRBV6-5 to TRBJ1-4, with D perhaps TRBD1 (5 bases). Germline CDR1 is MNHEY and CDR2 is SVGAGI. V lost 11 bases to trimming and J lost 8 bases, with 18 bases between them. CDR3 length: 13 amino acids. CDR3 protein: CAAGRGDREKLFF. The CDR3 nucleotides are TGTGCCGCGGGACGGGGGGACCGAGAAAAACTGTTTTTT.

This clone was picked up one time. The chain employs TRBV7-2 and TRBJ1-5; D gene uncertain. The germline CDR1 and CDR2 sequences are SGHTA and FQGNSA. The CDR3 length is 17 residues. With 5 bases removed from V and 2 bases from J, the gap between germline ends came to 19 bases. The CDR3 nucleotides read TGTGCCAGCAGCCCTAATGGTGGAGCCGTAGGCAATCAGCCCCAGCATTTT. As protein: CASSPNGGAVGNQPQHF.

CDR3 loop: CASRQGAVQPQHF. CDR3 nucleotide sequence: TGTGCCAGCAGGCAGGGGGCGGTTCAGCCCCAGCATTTT. V usage is TRBV27 and J usage is TRBJ1-5, with TRBD1 matching 8 bases. The CDR3 is 13 amino acids. Germline trimming cut 6 bases from V and 6 bases from J; bases unmatched to any gene: 4. The germline CDR1 and CDR2 sequences are MNHEY and SMNVEV (reference sequence).

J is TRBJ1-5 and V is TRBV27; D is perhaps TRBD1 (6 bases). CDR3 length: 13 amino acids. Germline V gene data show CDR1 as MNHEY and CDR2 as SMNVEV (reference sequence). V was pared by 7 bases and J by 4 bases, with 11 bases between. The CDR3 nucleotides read TGTGCCAGCAAGGGACACTCTAATCAGCCCCAGCATTTT. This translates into CASKGHSNQPQHF.

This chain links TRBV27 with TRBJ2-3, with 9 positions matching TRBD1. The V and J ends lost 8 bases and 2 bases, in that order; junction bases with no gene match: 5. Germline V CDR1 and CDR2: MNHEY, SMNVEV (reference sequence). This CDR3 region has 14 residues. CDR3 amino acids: CASGTGIYTDTQYF. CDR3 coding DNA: TGTGCCAGCGGGACAGGGATCTACACAGATACGCAGTATTTT.

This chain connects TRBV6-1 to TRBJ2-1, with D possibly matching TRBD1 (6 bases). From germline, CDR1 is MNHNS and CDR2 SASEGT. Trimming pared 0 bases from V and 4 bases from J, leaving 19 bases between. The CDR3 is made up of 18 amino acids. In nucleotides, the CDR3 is TGTGCCAGCAGTGAAGCGGGGTGGGGGCGGAATCCTTACAATGAGCAGTTCTTC. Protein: CASSEAGWGRNPYNEQFF.

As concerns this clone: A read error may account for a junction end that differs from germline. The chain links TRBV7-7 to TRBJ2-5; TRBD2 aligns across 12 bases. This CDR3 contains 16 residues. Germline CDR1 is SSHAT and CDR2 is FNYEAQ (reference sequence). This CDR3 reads CASSSTSGGRQETQYF. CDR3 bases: TGTGCTAGCAGCTCTACTAGCGGGGGGCGCCAAGAGACCCAGTACTTC.

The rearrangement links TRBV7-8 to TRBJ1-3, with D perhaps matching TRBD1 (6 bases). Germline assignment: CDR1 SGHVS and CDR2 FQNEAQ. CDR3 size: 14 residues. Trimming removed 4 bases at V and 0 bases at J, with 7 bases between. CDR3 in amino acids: CASSSRGSGNTIYF. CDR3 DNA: TGTGCCAGCAGCTCCAGGGGCTCTGGAAACACCATATATTTT.

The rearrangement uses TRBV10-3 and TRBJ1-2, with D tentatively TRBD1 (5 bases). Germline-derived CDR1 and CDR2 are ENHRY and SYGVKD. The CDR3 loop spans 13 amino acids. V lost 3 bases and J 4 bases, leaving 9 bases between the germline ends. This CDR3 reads CAISEGQGYGYTF. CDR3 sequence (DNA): TGTGCCATCAGTGAAGGGCAGGGCTATGGCTACACCTTC.

CDR3 loop: CASSISPGQGNEKLFF. As DNA, the CDR3 is TGTGCCAGCAGCATCAGTCCGGGACAGGGGAATGAAAAACTGTTTTTT. This sequence joins TRBV11-3 and TRBJ1-4, with 10 bases fitting TRBD1. The trim removed 5 bases at V and 5 bases at J, leaving 8 bases unmatched. The CDR3 covers 16 residues. Per germline, CDR1 SGHNT and CDR2 YENEEA.

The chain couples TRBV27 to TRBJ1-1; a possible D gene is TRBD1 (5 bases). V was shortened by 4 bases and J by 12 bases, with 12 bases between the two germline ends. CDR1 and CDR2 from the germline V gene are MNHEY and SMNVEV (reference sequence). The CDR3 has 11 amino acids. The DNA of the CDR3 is TGTGCCAGCAGTTCCAGACAGCAAACTTTCTTT. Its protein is CASSSRQQTFF.